A single sample is the source of the 21 T cell receptor beta chains below, sequenced in a study of cytomegalovirus exposure and HLA in healthy donors. TCRdb keeps only in-frame clones here, not all; method: immunoSEQ multiplex PCR. Altogether more than 120,000 clones are present, approximately 86% being singletons, with the ten largest covering roughly 10%. Sequences were obtained from PBMCs. All receptors derive from a man aged 18 to 35 in good health and CMV-seropositive.

CDR3 bases: TGTGCCAGCAGTTTCCTCCCGAGGGCTAGCGGAAACACCGGGGAGCTGTTTTTT. Its translation: CASSFLPRASGNTGELFF. The rearrangement joins TRBV27 to TRBJ2-2; TRBD2 matches 7 bases. This CDR3 is 18 amino acids long. Germline V lookup: CDR1 MNHEY, CDR2 SMNVEV (reference sequence). V dropped 3 bases and J dropped 2; count of bases not matched to a gene: 12.

The chain recombines TRBV19 with TRBJ1-2; D possibly corresponds to TRBD1 (5 bases). Germline CDR1 is LNHDA and CDR2 is SQIVND (reference sequence). Trimming cost V 0 bases and J 6 bases, with 14 bases left between them. This CDR3 is 15 amino acids long. The CDR3 loop is CASSIEQGWGHGYTF. The DNA of the CDR3 is TGTGCCAGTAGTATAGAGCAGGGTTGGGGTCATGGCTACACCTTC.

This clone was seen once. V gene TRBV6-5 combines with J gene TRBJ2-7; TRBD1 matches at 7 bases. The CDR3 spans 16 residues. With 0 bases clipped from V and 2 bases from J, the junction kept 7 bases outside the gene matches. In germline, CDR1 is MNHEY, CDR2 SVGAGI. Here the CDR3 reads CASSYSGGRAAYEQYF. CDR3 coding DNA: TGTGCCAGCAGTTACTCAGGGGGCCGGGCCGCCTACGAGCAGTACTTC.

The chain couples TRBV11-2 to TRBJ1-2; no firm D call. The CDR3 covers 19 residues. CDR1 is SGHAT and CDR2 is FQNNGV in the germline V gene. Trimming left V 5 bases short and J 5 bases short, with 30 bases between. The CDR3 is CASSQPRGLAENFKYGYTF. For the CDR3, the DNA is TGTGCCAGCAGCCAACCCCGGGGTCTGGCAGAAAACTTTAAGTATGGCTACACCTTC.

The chain is built from TRBV11-3 and TRBJ2-1; D gene uncertain. V was cut by 5 bases and J by 10 bases, with 12 bases left in between. The CDR3 contains 12 residues. Germline values: CDR1 SGHNT, CDR2 YENEEA. The CDR3 DNA sequence: TGTGCCAGCAGCCCCTCTTTTGGCGAGCAGTTCTTC. Encoded protein: CASSPSFGEQFF.

J is TRBJ2-3 and V is TRBV5-8, with D possibly matching TRBD1 (5 bases). The CDR3 extends over 14 amino acids. Deletions cut 2 bases from V and 0 bases from J, with 7 bases between. Per germline, CDR1 SGHTS and CDR2 YDEGEE. CDR3 residues: CASSFTGSTDTQYF. The CDR3 region has the DNA TGTGCCAGCAGCTTCACAGGTAGCACAGATACGCAGTATTTT.

This clone occurred once. The chain combines TRBV27 with TRBJ2-1, with a tentative D call TRBD2 (5 bases). The CDR3 is 12 residues long. Germline CDR1 and CDR2: MNHEY and SMNVEV (reference sequence). Trimming pared 3 bases from V and 7 bases from J, leaving 7 bases between. The CDR3 spells CASSFRGNEQFF. The CDR3 DNA sequence: TGTGCCAGCAGTTTTAGAGGGAATGAGCAGTTCTTC.

The V and J genes are TRBV19 and TRBJ2-5; 8 bases line up with TRBD2. V was pared by 4 bases and J by 5 bases, with 3 bases of the junction left unmatched. The germline V gene encodes CDR1 LNHDA and CDR2 SQIVND (reference sequence). The CDR3 spans 13 residues. The CDR3 sequence is CASSRASGETQYF. The DNA for the CDR3 is TGTGCCAGTAGTAGGGCTAGCGGGGAGACCCAGTACTTC.

CDR3 in amino acids: CATSRLYSTSGGYEQYF. DNA for the CDR3: TGTGCCACCAGCAGACTTTACTCGACTAGCGGGGGCTACGAGCAGTACTTC. The J gene is TRBJ2-7, the V gene TRBV15, with 12 bases fitting TRBD2. The germline CDR1 and CDR2 sequences are LNHNV and YYDKDF (reference sequence). J gave up 3 bases and V 2 bases, and 8 bases lay outside the gene matches. The CDR3 has 17 amino acids.

This chain links TRBV11-3 with TRBJ2-5, with D hard to call. CDR3 length: 14 residues. Trimming cost V 4 bases and J 4 bases, with 13 bases left between them. Germline lookup yields CDR1 SGHNT and CDR2 YENEEA. The CDR3 region is CASSWLVGRETQYF. DNA of the CDR3: TGTGCCAGCAGCTGGTTAGTTGGGCGAGAGACCCAGTACTTC.

This chain connects TRBV7-8 to TRBJ2-1, with 10 bases fitting TRBD1. Germline V gives CDR1 SGHVS, CDR2 FQNEAQ. CDR3 size: 18 residues. V lost 1 base and J lost 5; bases outside the gene matches: 11. The CDR3, as DNA: TGTGCCAGCAGCTTAGTGCCGGGACAGGGGTATCTACACAATGAGCAGTTCTTC. It codes for CASSLVPGQGYLHNEQFF. Supplemented by reference TRBV7-8 and TRBJ2-1, the full variable domain reads GAGVSQSPRYKVAKRGQDVALRCDPISGHVSLFWYQQALGQGPEFLTYFQNEAQLDKSGLPSDRFFAERPEGSVSTLKIQRTQQEDSAVYLCASSLVPGQGYLHNEQFFGPGTRLTVL.

The gene calls are TRBV14 and TRBJ2-1, with D perhaps TRBD2 (6 bases). The V gene's germline CDR1 is SGHDN and CDR2 FVKESK. Trimming left V 4 bases short and J 8 bases short, with 9 bases between. The CDR3 runs to 12 residues. CDR3 sequence reads: CASSRWRDEQFF. The CDR3 coding sequence is TGTGCCAGCAGCCGCTGGAGGGATGAGCAGTTCTTC.

Concerning this clone itself: Other DNA sequences in the same sample also yield this CDR3. The CDR3 spells CASSPGQGARTGELFF. The DNA of the CDR3 is TGCGCCAGCAGCCCAGGACAGGGGGCTCGGACCGGGGAGCTGTTTTTT. The chain links TRBV5-1 to TRBJ2-2; 11 positions match TRBD1. The V gene end was trimmed by 4 bases and the J gene end by 5 bases; junction bases not matched to a gene: 7. CDR3 length: 16 amino acids. The germline V gene encodes CDR1 SGHRS and CDR2 YFSETQ.

The rearrangement links TRBV5-1 to TRBJ1-2, with 8 bases lining up with TRBD1. Germline V CDR1 and CDR2: SGHRS, YFSETQ. The CDR3 is made up of 15 amino acids. Germline trimming cut 4 bases from V and 6 bases from J; bases unmatched to any gene: 11. The CDR3 DNA reads as TGCGCCAGCAGCCCCCCGACAGGGGCCGGGGATGGCTACACCTTC. Encoded protein: CASSPPTGAGDGYTF.

Worth noting for this clone: Other DNA sequences in the same sample also yield this CDR3. The chain carries TRBV6-1 and TRBJ2-1; maybe TRBD1 (6 bases). Germline V gene sequence: CDR1 MNHNS, CDR2 SASEGT. This CDR3 is 14 amino acids long. V lost 2 bases to trimming and J lost 6 bases, with 11 bases between them. CDR3 sequence: CASSEKGRGNEQFF. The CDR3 region has the DNA TGTGCCAGCAGTGAAAAGGGCAGGGGCAATGAGCAGTTCTTC.

This clone has just a few counts. J is TRBJ2-3 and V is TRBV6-1, with D possibly TRBD2 on 6 matching bases. Germline assignment: CDR1 MNHNS and CDR2 SASEGT. CDR3 length: 16 amino acids. V was clipped by 3 bases and J by 6 bases, with 19 bases between them. CDR3 sequence reads: CASSETGARGPDTQYF. The DNA for the CDR3 is TGTGCCAGCAGTGAGACGGGAGCGCGGGGCCCCGATACGCAGTATTTT.

This clone has only one observation. This chain joins TRBV7-9 and TRBJ2-1, with TRBD2 matching 11 bases. Germline values: CDR1 SEHNR, CDR2 FQNEAQ (reference sequence). J was trimmed by 0 bases and V by 5 bases; bases with no gene match: 12. The CDR3 totals 19 residues. The CDR3 spells CASSPTVSGRGYSYNEQFF. The CDR3 DNA sequence: TGTGCCAGCAGCCCGACAGTTAGCGGGAGGGGATACTCCTACAATGAGCAGTTCTTC. The full variable domain, completed using reference TRBV7-9 and TRBJ2-1, is DTGVSQNPRHKITKRGQNVTFRCDPISEHNRLYWYRQTLGQGPEFLTYFQNEAQLEKSRLLSDRFSAERPKGSFSTLEIQRTEQGDSAMYLCASSPTVSGRGYSYNEQFFGPGTRLTVL.

The gene calls are TRBV21-1 and TRBJ1-1. TRBV21-1 is labeled a pseudogene. The CDR3 loop spans 13 amino acids. The CDR3 loop is CASSKGERERAFF. The CDR3 DNA sequence: TGTGCCAGCAGCAAAGGTGAGAGGGAACGGGCTTTCTTT.

The chain combines TRBV5-6 with TRBJ2-5; a possible D gene is TRBD1 (6 bases). The CDR3 runs 13 residues. Per the germline V gene, CDR1 is SGHDT and CDR2 is YYEEEE. V shed 4 bases and J shed 5 bases, with 12 bases lying between them. The CDR3 region is CASSEDSPETQYF. CDR3 nucleotide sequence: TGTGCCAGCAGCGAGGACAGTCCCGAGACCCAGTACTTC. Based on the CDR3 plus reference TRBV5-6 and TRBJ2-5, the full variable domain is DAGVTQSPTHLIKTRGQQVTLRCSPKSGHDTVSWYQQALGQGPQFIFQYYEEEERQRGNFPDRFSGHQFPNYSSELNVNALLLGDSALYLCASSEDSPETQYFGPGTRLLVL.

The chain combines TRBV6-1 with TRBJ2-7; maybe TRBD2 (6 bases). The CDR3 covers 15 residues. With 0 bases removed from V and 5 bases from J, the gap between germline ends came to 14 bases. Germline loops: CDR1 MNHNS, CDR2 SASEGT. CDR3 nucleotides: TGTGCCAGCAGTGAAGCGCAGGAGGGAGCGGACGAGCAGTACTTC. Its translation is CASSEAQEGADEQYF.

The rearrangement links TRBV18 to TRBJ2-7; TRBD2 agrees at 8 bases. The trim removed 4 bases at V and 5 bases at J, leaving 13 bases unmatched. The CDR3 runs to 16 residues. Germline V CDR1 and CDR2: KGHSH, LQKENI. The chain's CDR3 is CASSRGTGLGADEQYF. The CDR3 coding sequence is TGTGCCAGCTCACGGGGGACGGGACTAGGCGCCGACGAGCAGTACTTC.